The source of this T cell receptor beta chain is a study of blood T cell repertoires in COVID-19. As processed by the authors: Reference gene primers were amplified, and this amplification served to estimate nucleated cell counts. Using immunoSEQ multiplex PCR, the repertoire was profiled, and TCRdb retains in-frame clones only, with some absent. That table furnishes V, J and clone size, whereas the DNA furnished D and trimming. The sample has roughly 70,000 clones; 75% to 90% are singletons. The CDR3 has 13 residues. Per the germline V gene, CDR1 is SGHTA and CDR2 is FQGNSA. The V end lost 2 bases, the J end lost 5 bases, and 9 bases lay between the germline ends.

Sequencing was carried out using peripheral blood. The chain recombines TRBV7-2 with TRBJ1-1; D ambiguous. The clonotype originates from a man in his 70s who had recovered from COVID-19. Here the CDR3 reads CASSLKGGTEAFF. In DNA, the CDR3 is TGTGCCAGCAGCTTAAAGGGAGGGACTGAAGCTTTCTTT.